The 3 T cell receptor beta chains below come from one sample, sequenced in a study of OX40 agonist ivuxolimab in advanced cancers. Libraries were prepared by immunoSEQ multiplex PCR; TCRdb keeps only in-frame clonotypes and omits some of them. The sample gives 30,000 to 45,000 clones, 88% of which show up once; around 13% is in the top ten. The sequencing used CD4+ or CD8+ T cells sorted from blood, collected in a trial of the OX40 agonist ivuxolimab. These TCRs come from an adult with an advanced solid tumor such as melanoma, head and neck, liver or kidney cancer.

The CDR3 bases are TGTGCCAGCAGCGTAGGTGGAATGATTACAGCGGCGAGCACAGATACGCAGTATTTT. It is translated as CASSVGGMITAASTDTQYF. V gene TRBV9 combines with J gene TRBJ2-3; D is perhaps TRBD2 (5 bases). The V end was cut by 0 bases, the J end by 0 bases, with 20 bases between. CDR1 is SGDLS and CDR2 is YYNGEE in the germline V gene. The CDR3 extends over 19 amino acids.

The chain recombines TRBV7-9 with TRBJ1-2; D may be TRBD1 (5 bases). This CDR3 is built from 12 residues. CDR1 and CDR2 (germline): SEHNR, FQNEAQ (reference sequence). Trimming stripped 4 bases from V and 4 bases from J, with 7 bases between. The CDR3 is CASSSGPYGYTF. The CDR3 DNA sequence: TGTGCCAGCAGCTCGGGACCCTATGGCTACACCTTC.

The rearrangement uses TRBV2 and TRBJ1-3; D is uncertain. The germline V gene encodes CDR1 SNHLY and CDR2 FYNNEI. The CDR3 totals 21 residues. V dropped 0 bases and J dropped 0 bases, with 24 bases sitting between them. In nucleotides, the CDR3 is TGTGCCAGCAGTGAAGCGATCCCCCGAGGCGCCCAAACTTTCTCTGGAAACACCATATATTTT. It specifies CASSEAIPRGAQTFSGNTIYF.